This TCR beta chain came from a study of CD8+ T cells in alopecia areata. Following RNA extraction, reverse transcription yielded cDNA that acted as the sequencing template. The table came from immunoSEQ multiplex PCR; TCRdb's copy has only in-frame clones and leaves some out. Of 180,000 or so clones detected, 63% appear once; the ten largest clones hold around 1.6%. Germline CDR1 SQVTM, CDR2 ANQGSEA. V lost 3 bases to trimming and J lost 3 bases, with 11 bases between them. CDR3 length: 13 residues. This clone was observed a single time. Alopecia areata patients provided lesional scalp punch biopsies and peripheral blood.

J is TRBJ1-1 and V is TRBV29-1; D not resolved. This receptor was obtained from a human donor with alopecia areata. The sequenced sample was CD4+ T cells sorted from blood, obtained at week 0. This CDR3 is CSVDRQADTEAFF. CDR3 nucleotides: TGCAGCGTTGATAGGCAGGCGGACACTGAAGCTTTCTTT.